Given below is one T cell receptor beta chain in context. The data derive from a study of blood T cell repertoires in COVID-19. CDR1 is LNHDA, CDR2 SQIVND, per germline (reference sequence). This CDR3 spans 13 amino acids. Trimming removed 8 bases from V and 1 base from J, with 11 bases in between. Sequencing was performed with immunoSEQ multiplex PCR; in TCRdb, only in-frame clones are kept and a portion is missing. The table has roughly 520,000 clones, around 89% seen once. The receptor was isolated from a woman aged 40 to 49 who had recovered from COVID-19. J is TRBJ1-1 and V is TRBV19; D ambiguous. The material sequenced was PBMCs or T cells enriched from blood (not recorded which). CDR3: CASHPRGNTEAFF. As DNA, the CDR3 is TGTGCCAGTCACCCGAGAGGGAACACTGAAGCTTTCTTT.